This T cell receptor beta chain is drawn from a study of response to subunit inactivated influenza vaccine. TCRdb called the RT-PCR reads again in MiXCR, with one record for every CDR3 protein. The repertoire includes more than 550,000 distinct CDR3 sequences, about an eighth of them detected once, and roughly 10% sits in the top ten. V lost 1 base to trimming and J lost 3 bases, with 12 bases between them. From germline, CDR1 is SGHAT and CDR2 FQNNGV. This CDR3 spans 15 amino acids. V gene TRBV11-2 combines with J gene TRBJ1-1; tentative D call: TRBD1 (6 bases). This sample comprised PBMCs from blood, obtained on the day of vaccination. The TCR sequence derives from a man aged 45-65 years who received an inactivated influenza vaccine. CDR3 protein: CASSLVFQGYTEAFF. CDR3 in DNA: TGTGCCAGCAGCTTAGTCTTTCAGGGGTACACTGAAGCTTTCTTT.